This T cell receptor (beta chain) was recovered during a study of blood T cell repertoires in COVID-19. Study at large: The United States, Italy and Spain were the sources of the acute and convalescent COVID-19 samples.

Authors' methods: Using reference gene primer amplification, nucleated cell counts were estimated. The data were produced by immunoSEQ multiplex PCR, yet TCRdb's version contains in-frame clones alone and is incomplete. V, J and clone size derive from that table, while D and trimming were established from the DNA sequence. Found here are about 200,000 clones, approximately 80% of them singletons; the top ten hold over 7%. This clone was detected only a few times. The CDR3 contains 15 residues. Germline values: CDR1 GTSNPN, CDR2 SVGIG (reference sequence). V lost 1 base and J lost 4, with 13 bases in between.

The sequence was obtained from a woman aged 40 to 55 with acute COVID-19. The chain carries TRBV30 and TRBJ2-2, with a possible D match to TRBD1 (5 bases). The sequenced material came from PBMCs or T cells enriched from blood (not recorded which). CDR3 in DNA: TGTGCCTGGAGTGCGCAGGGCGAGGTCACCGGGGAGCTGTTTTTT. Translated, it gives CAWSAQGEVTGELFF.